The T cell receptor beta chain under discussion was sequenced for a study of cytomegalovirus exposure and HLA in healthy donors. Study-wide results and limits: What TCR beta sequences reportedly achieved was accurate prediction of HLA-A and HLA-B alleles in most subjects.

The CDR3 totals 16 residues. Deletions cut 0 bases from V and 0 bases from J, with 12 bases between. Per germline, CDR1 PRHDT and CDR2 FYEKMQ (reference sequence). Comment on this clone: Antigen unknown.

The PCR had 60 Vbeta and 13 Jbeta primers. As processed by the authors: As a later analysis found, there were 80 million or so unique TCR beta chains, of which roughly 11 million were shared. Clones were read by immunoSEQ multiplex PCR, and TCRdb kept only the in-frame ones, dropping some. V, J and clone size are those of that table, while D and trimming were read from the DNA. This sample yields roughly 220,000 clones, of which 75% to 90% are seen a single time; less than 3% belongs to the top ten. The V call is TRBV13, the J call TRBJ2-7; TRBD2 might be the D (6 bases). Sequencing was performed on PBMCs. This TCR derives from a woman in her thirties or forties in good health and CMV-seronegative. CDR3: CASSLGLALSSYEQYF. The DNA of the CDR3 is TGTGCCAGCAGCTTAGGCCTAGCGCTGAGCTCCTACGAGCAGTACTTC.